The rows below give T cell receptor beta chains drawn from one sample of a study of CD8+ T cells in alopecia areata. Assay: immunoSEQ multiplex PCR; the TCRdb copy retains only in-frame clones and omits some. This table has about 200,000 clones, 56% appearing once. The source material was CD8+ T cells sorted from blood. All receptors come from a human donor in good health. CDR3s include the opening cysteine and the closing phenylalanine or tryptophan. A D gene is named only where the DNA matches it firmly. Clone size is given for some rows only: seen once, a few or many times, or a class if the clone is expanded.

cdr3_nt: TGTGCCACCGTCGGGACAGGGCCAGATACGCAGTATTTT
cdr3_aa: CATVGTGPDTQYF
cdr3_length: 13
d_call: TRBD1
v_call: TRBV15
j_call: TRBJ2-3
clone_size: -

cdr3_nt: TGCAGCGTTGGAACAGGGGACTATGGCTACACCTTC
cdr3_aa: CSVGTGDYGYTF
cdr3_length: 12
d_call: TRBD1
v_call: TRBV29-1
j_call: TRBJ1-2
clone_size: few

cdr3_nt: TGTGCCAGCAGTCAAGGAGGGCCGTACATATATTTT
cdr3_aa: CASSQGGPYIYF
cdr3_length: 12
d_call: -
v_call: TRBV6-6
j_call: TRBJ1-3
clone_size: -

cdr3_nt: TGCAGCGTTGGGAGGCCGAACACTGAAGCTTTCTTT
cdr3_aa: CSVGRPNTEAFF
cdr3_length: 12
d_call: -
v_call: TRBV29-1
j_call: TRBJ1-1
clone_size: -

cdr3_nt: TGTGCCAGCAGTCCAGGGGAGGAAGCTTTCTTT
cdr3_aa: CASSPGEEAFF
cdr3_length: 11
d_call: -
v_call: TRBV6-6
j_call: TRBJ1-1
clone_size: few

cdr3_nt: TGCGCCAGCAGCTATAGGGGTGGCACTGAAGCTTTCTTT
cdr3_aa: CASSYRGGTEAFF
cdr3_length: 13
d_call: -
v_call: TRBV5-1
j_call: TRBJ1-1
clone_size: -

cdr3_nt: TGTGCCAGCCAAATTTTCGGGGGCCTGAACACTGAAGCTTTCTTT
cdr3_aa: CASQIFGGLNTEAFF
cdr3_length: 15
d_call: -
v_call: TRBV6-5
j_call: TRBJ1-1
clone_size: -

cdr3_nt: TGTGCCAGCAGCCTCGCCGAAAGCTCCTACAATGAGCAGTTCTTC
cdr3_aa: CASSLAESSYNEQFF
cdr3_length: 15
d_call: -
v_call: TRBV7-3
j_call: TRBJ2-1
clone_size: -

cdr3_nt: TGCAGCGTTGAAGATCCGACAGGGAAAGCTGAAGCTTTCTTT
cdr3_aa: CSVEDPTGKAEAFF
cdr3_length: 14
d_call: TRBD1
v_call: TRBV29-1
j_call: TRBJ1-1
clone_size: -

cdr3_nt: TGCGCCAGCAGCCAAGAAGGGGGGGCTGGCTATGGCTACACCTTC
cdr3_aa: CASSQEGGAGYGYTF
cdr3_length: 15
d_call: -
v_call: TRBV4-1
j_call: TRBJ1-2
clone_size: -

cdr3_nt: TGTGCCAGCAGTTTGGGACTAGACCCCTACGAGCAGTACTTC
cdr3_aa: CASSLGLDPYEQYF
cdr3_length: 14
d_call: TRBD2
v_call: TRBV5-4
j_call: TRBJ2-7
clone_size: -

cdr3_nt: TGTGCCAGCAGCCAAGTAATCACCGGGGAGCTGTTTTTT
cdr3_aa: CASSQVITGELFF
cdr3_length: 13
d_call: -
v_call: TRBV14
j_call: TRBJ2-2
clone_size: few

cdr3_nt: TGTGCCAGCAGTCTTAAACCAGGGCCCTATAGCAATCAGCCCCAGCATTTT
cdr3_aa: CASSLKPGPYSNQPQHF
cdr3_length: 17
d_call: -
v_call: TRBV27
j_call: TRBJ1-5
clone_size: -

cdr3_nt: TGTGCCAGCAACCCGGGACAGGGGTACACTGAAGCTTTCTTT
cdr3_aa: CASNPGQGYTEAFF
cdr3_length: 14
d_call: TRBD1
v_call: TRBV5-6
j_call: TRBJ1-1
clone_size: few

cdr3_nt: TGTGCCAGCAGCTTGGGAGGGAGTTCCTACGAGCAGTACTTC
cdr3_aa: CASSLGGSSYEQYF
cdr3_length: 14
d_call: -
v_call: TRBV5-6
j_call: TRBJ2-7
clone_size: -

cdr3_nt: TGTGCCAGCAGCTTCATCGGGGACGCCAAAAACATTCAGTACTTC
cdr3_aa: CASSFIGDAKNIQYF
cdr3_length: 15
d_call: -
v_call: TRBV5-6
j_call: TRBJ2-4
clone_size: few

cdr3_nt: TGTGCCTGGGTACGTGACACTGAAGCTTTCTTT
cdr3_aa: CAWVRDTEAFF
cdr3_length: 11
d_call: -
v_call: TRBV30
j_call: TRBJ1-1
clone_size: once

cdr3_nt: TGTGCCAGCAGTTTAAGGGGAGGACAGGGGGGAATCTATGGCTACACCTTC
cdr3_aa: CASSLRGGQGGIYGYTF
cdr3_length: 17
d_call: TRBD1
v_call: TRBV27
j_call: TRBJ1-2
clone_size: once

cdr3_nt: TGTGCCAGCAGCTTATCACGGGTGGTCGGGGGTCGCACTGAAGCTTTCTTT
cdr3_aa: CASSLSRVVGGRTEAFF
cdr3_length: 17
d_call: -
v_call: TRBV7-8
j_call: TRBJ1-1
clone_size: -

cdr3_nt: TGTGCCAGCAGTTTGGGGCAGCGGGGGGCGGAGGAGCAGTTCTTC
cdr3_aa: CASSLGQRGAEEQFF
cdr3_length: 15
d_call: TRBD2
v_call: TRBV5-8
j_call: TRBJ2-1
clone_size: -

cdr3_nt: TGTGCCAGCAGCTCACTGGACGACTACAATGAGCAGTTCTTC
cdr3_aa: CASSSLDDYNEQFF
cdr3_length: 14
d_call: -
v_call: TRBV5-6
j_call: TRBJ2-1
clone_size: few

cdr3_nt: TGTGCCAGCCCCCGTAGTTGGCTAGCGGGGGACAATGAGCAGTTCTTC
cdr3_aa: CASPRSWLAGDNEQFF
cdr3_length: 16
d_call: TRBD2
v_call: TRBV9
j_call: TRBJ2-1
clone_size: -

cdr3_nt: TGTGCCAGCAGTGAACGCCAGGCGAGGTCTGAAGCTTTCTTT
cdr3_aa: CASSERQARSEAFF
cdr3_length: 14
d_call: -
v_call: TRBV2
j_call: TRBJ1-1
clone_size: few

cdr3_nt: TGCAGCATCCTGTTAGGGGCCTACGAGCAGTACTTC
cdr3_aa: CSILLGAYEQYF
cdr3_length: 12
d_call: -
v_call: TRBV29-1
j_call: TRBJ2-7
clone_size: -

cdr3_nt: TGCGCCAGCAGCCATACCACAGGGGACTACGAGCAGTACTTC
cdr3_aa: CASSHTTGDYEQYF
cdr3_length: 14
d_call: TRBD1
v_call: TRBV5-1
j_call: TRBJ2-7
clone_size: few

cdr3_nt: TGTGCCAGCAGCTTAGCGGGGAGGGATGGCTACACCTTC
cdr3_aa: CASSLAGRDGYTF
cdr3_length: 13
d_call: -
v_call: TRBV7-9
j_call: TRBJ1-2
clone_size: few

cdr3_nt: TGCAGCGCAGAGACAGAAAACCAAGAGACCCAGTACTTC
cdr3_aa: CSAETENQETQYF
cdr3_length: 13
d_call: -
v_call: TRBV29-1
j_call: TRBJ2-5
clone_size: few

cdr3_nt: TGCGCCAGCAGTGAGTCCAGCTACGAGCAGTACTTC
cdr3_aa: CASSESSYEQYF
cdr3_length: 12
d_call: -
v_call: TRBV10-2
j_call: TRBJ2-7
clone_size: -

cdr3_nt: TGTGCCAGCAGTTACTCGATACGGGACTATGGCTACACCTTC
cdr3_aa: CASSYSIRDYGYTF
cdr3_length: 14
d_call: -
v_call: TRBV6-6
j_call: TRBJ1-2
clone_size: -

cdr3_nt: TGTGCCAGCAGAGGAGCGGGGGGCCCCGGGGAGCTGTTTTTT
cdr3_aa: CASRGAGGPGELFF
cdr3_length: 14
d_call: TRBD2
v_call: TRBV2
j_call: TRBJ2-2
clone_size: -

cdr3_nt: TGTGCCAGCAGCCCCTGGCAGATCGACACCTATTATGTACGTGACAACCAAGAGACCCAGTACTTC
cdr3_aa: CASSPWQIDTYYVRDNQETQYF
cdr3_length: 22
d_call: -
v_call: TRBV7-6
j_call: TRBJ2-5
clone_size: -

cdr3_nt: TGTGCCAGCAGCTTAGCGGGACTCCCCGCCGAGACCCAGTACTTC
cdr3_aa: CASSLAGLPAETQYF
cdr3_length: 15
d_call: -
v_call: TRBV7-8
j_call: TRBJ2-5
clone_size: -

cdr3_nt: TGCAGCGTTGAAGATCCACAGGGTAAGCAGTACAATGAGCAGTTCTTC
cdr3_aa: CSVEDPQGKQYNEQFF
cdr3_length: 16
d_call: -
v_call: TRBV29-1
j_call: TRBJ2-1
clone_size: -

cdr3_nt: TGTGCTAGTGGTACAGGACAGTCCACAGATACGCAGTATTTT
cdr3_aa: CASGTGQSTDTQYF
cdr3_length: 14
d_call: -
v_call: TRBV12-5
j_call: TRBJ2-3
clone_size: -

cdr3_nt: TGTGCCAGCAGTCCCTTGGGCTACGAGCAGTACTTC
cdr3_aa: CASSPLGYEQYF
cdr3_length: 12
d_call: -
v_call: TRBV6-6
j_call: TRBJ2-7
clone_size: -

cdr3_nt: TGTGCCAGCAGCCAGGAGAGCCGGGGTGGCTACACCTTC
cdr3_aa: CASSQESRGGYTF
cdr3_length: 13
d_call: -
v_call: TRBV4-2
j_call: TRBJ1-2
clone_size: -

cdr3_nt: TGCAGCGTTACCGGGGTGGATACGCAGTATTTT
cdr3_aa: CSVTGVDTQYF
cdr3_length: 11
d_call: -
v_call: TRBV29-1
j_call: TRBJ2-3
clone_size: -

cdr3_nt: TGTGCCAGCAGCGTAGGTCTCGAGCACTATGGCTACACCTTC
cdr3_aa: CASSVGLEHYGYTF
cdr3_length: 14
d_call: -
v_call: TRBV9
j_call: TRBJ1-2
clone_size: once

cdr3_nt: TGCAGCGTTGAATTTGGCGGGAATGAGCAGTTCTTC
cdr3_aa: CSVEFGGNEQFF
cdr3_length: 12
d_call: -
v_call: TRBV29-1
j_call: TRBJ2-1
clone_size: -

cdr3_nt: TGTGCCAGCAGCACTTGGTCCACTGAAGCTTTCTTT
cdr3_aa: CASSTWSTEAFF
cdr3_length: 12
d_call: -
v_call: TRBV5-6
j_call: TRBJ1-1
clone_size: -

cdr3_nt: TGTGCCAGCAGCTCTTATGGAGGGGACACTGAAGCTTTCTTT
cdr3_aa: CASSSYGGDTEAFF
cdr3_length: 14
d_call: -
v_call: TRBV7-9
j_call: TRBJ1-1
clone_size: few

cdr3_nt: TGCAGCGTTGGGAGTCAGGGGTCCTACGAGCAGTACTTC
cdr3_aa: CSVGSQGSYEQYF
cdr3_length: 13
d_call: -
v_call: TRBV29-1
j_call: TRBJ2-7
clone_size: -

cdr3_nt: TGTGCCAGCAGCTCCTCCGGGGCAGCGGGGGATCAAGAGACCCAGTACTTC
cdr3_aa: CASSSSGAAGDQETQYF
cdr3_length: 17
d_call: TRBD2
v_call: TRBV5-6
j_call: TRBJ2-5
clone_size: once

cdr3_nt: TGTGCCAGCTCACCACTGGGACAGGAGGAATACTATGGCTACACCTTC
cdr3_aa: CASSPLGQEEYYGYTF
cdr3_length: 16
d_call: TRBD1
v_call: TRBV18
j_call: TRBJ1-2
clone_size: once

cdr3_nt: TGTGCCTGGAGTGTGGGCGGGGGGGCCGAAGATACGCAGTATTTT
cdr3_aa: CAWSVGGGAEDTQYF
cdr3_length: 15
d_call: TRBD2
v_call: TRBV30
j_call: TRBJ2-3
clone_size: few